The 30 T cell receptor beta chains in this list originate from one sample, sequenced in a study of cytomegalovirus exposure and HLA in healthy donors. The study ran its PCR with 60 Vbeta and 13 Jbeta primers. Assay used: immunoSEQ multiplex PCR; TCRdb lists only in-frame clones, some missing. The sample has 85,000 to 95,000 clones; approximately 80% are singletons. The sample comprised PBMCs. The receptors come from a man between 25 and 39 years old in good health and CMV-seropositive.

The V gene is TRBV2, the J gene TRBJ1-3; tentative D call: TRBD1 (5 bases). Germline lookup yields CDR1 SNHLY and CDR2 FYNNEI. Trimming removed 3 bases from V and 8 bases from J, with 14 bases in between. CDR3 length equals 14 residues. CDR3 protein: CASSDGRVGHTIYF. CDR3 DNA sequence: TGTGCCAGCAGTGATGGCAGGGTAGGGCACACCATATATTTT.

The V call is TRBV4-2, the J call TRBJ2-7; TRBD2 matches 7 bases. The CDR3 length is 15 residues. Germline CDR1 LGHNA, CDR2 YNFKEQ. After removal of 1 base from V and 6 bases from J, the junction contained 9 bases not matched to a gene. The CDR3 here is CASSQGAGVRGEQYF. The CDR3 DNA reads as TGTGCCAGCAGCCAAGGGGCGGGAGTAAGGGGCGAGCAGTACTTC.

The genes are TRBV19 and TRBJ1-2; TRBD1 matches 7 bases. V lost 0 bases and J lost 3; bases outside the gene matches: 4. The CDR3 has 15 amino acids. Germline V gene data show CDR1 as LNHDA and CDR2 as SQIVND (reference sequence). The CDR3, as DNA: TGTGCCAGTAGTATAGACGAGACAGGGTACTATGGCTACACCTTC. The encoded protein is CASSIDETGYYGYTF.

This CDR3 is CASSESRTGNLCSYEQYF. Here the CDR3 DNA reads TGCGCCAGCAGTGAGTCACGGACAGGGAATTTGTGCTCCTACGAGCAGTACTTC. This chain connects TRBV10-1 to TRBJ2-7; 8 bases line up with TRBD1. Germline lookup yields CDR1 WNHNN and CDR2 SYGVQD (reference sequence). The trim removed 0 bases at V and 0 bases at J, leaving 10 bases unmatched. The CDR3 contains 18 residues.

A few counts support this clone. The rearrangement joins TRBV27 to TRBJ2-1; TRBD1 might be the D (7 bases). Germline-derived CDR1 and CDR2 are MNHEY and SMNVEV (reference sequence). With 4 bases removed from V and 1 base from J, the gap between germline ends came to 14 bases. The CDR3 consists of 16 residues. DNA of the CDR3: TGTGCCAGCAGTTACAGGGGCGGGGCTTCCTACAATGAGCAGTTCTTC. Translation gives CASSYRGGASYNEQFF.

The chain is built from TRBV7-3 and TRBJ2-3; tentative D call: TRBD1 (6 bases). The CDR3 extends over 15 amino acids. Germline CDR1 reads SGHTA; CDR2 reads FQGTGA. Trimming stripped 2 bases from V and 3 bases from J, with 12 bases between. CDR3: CASSLGGLGTDTQYF. Written as DNA, the CDR3 is TGTGCCAGCAGCTTAGGGGGCTTGGGGACAGATACGCAGTATTTT.

This sequence joins TRBV6-1 and TRBJ2-2, with D possibly TRBD2 on 6 matching bases. The V end lost 3 bases, the J end lost 6 bases, and 17 bases lay between the germline ends. CDR1 is MNHNS and CDR2 is SASEGT in the germline V gene. There are 16 residues in the CDR3. The CDR3 nucleotides read TGTGCCAGCAGTGATCTTGGGGACTCTTCTTCCGGGGAGCTGTTTTTT. The encoded protein is CASSDLGDSSSGELFF.

This clone has a single count. V usage is TRBV5-1 and J usage is TRBJ2-3, with 8 nucleotides matching TRBD2. Looked up from germline, CDR1 is SGHRS and CDR2 is YFSETQ. There are 16 residues in the CDR3. Losses at the gene ends were 2 bases for V and 5 bases for J; bases not matched to a gene: 10. CDR3 loop: CASSFPGGGLEDTQYF. The CDR3 DNA reads TGCGCCAGCAGCTTCCCCGGGGGGGGCCTGGAAGATACGCAGTATTTT. The entire variable domain, with the rest obtained from reference TRBV5-1 and TRBJ2-3, is as follows: KAGVTQTPRYLIKTRGQQVTLSCSPISGHRSVSWYQQTPGQGLQFLFEYFSETQRNKGNFPGRFSGRQFSNSRSEMNVSTLELGDSALYLCASSFPGGGLEDTQYFGPGTRLTVL.

This clone turned up a few times. The chain's CDR3 is CASSLPQGPYSNQPQHF. DNA of the CDR3: TGTGCCAGCAGTTTACCACAGGGCCCGTATAGCAATCAGCCCCAGCATTTT. This sequence joins TRBV28 and TRBJ1-5; D may be TRBD1 (6 bases). CDR3 length equals 17 residues. Germline CDR1 reads MDHEN; CDR2 reads SYDVKM. Trimming took 2 bases from V and 0 from J, leaving 14 bases between them.

In this sample, this clone turned up a few times. The chain couples TRBV4-2 to TRBJ2-1; 12 bases agree with TRBD2. CDR1 is LGHNA, CDR2 YNFKEQ, per germline. This CDR3 has 18 amino acids. Losses at the gene ends were 0 bases for V and 3 bases for J; bases not matched to a gene: 6. The CDR3, as DNA: TGTGCCAGCAGCCAAGATCAAACTAGCGGGAGGATCTACAATGAGCAGTTCTTC. Protein product: CASSQDQTSGRIYNEQFF.

The V gene is TRBV5-1, the J gene TRBJ1-1, with a tentative D call TRBD1 (6 bases). The CDR3 sequence is 14 residues long. Trimming shortened V by 8 bases and J by 1 base, and 15 bases separated the two germline ends. CDR1 is SGHRS and CDR2 is YFSETQ in the germline V gene. The DNA of the CDR3 is TGCGCCAGTCAACAACAGGGAGCGAACACTGAAGCTTTCTTT. This codes for CASQQQGANTEAFF.

V usage is TRBV27 and J usage is TRBJ2-7; D call uncertain. This CDR3 region has 14 residues. CDR1 is MNHEY, CDR2 SMNVEV, per germline (reference sequence). Deletions cut 4 bases from V and 0 bases from J, with 10 bases between. CDR3: CASSSTTYSYEQYF. CDR3 sequence (DNA): TGTGCCAGCAGTTCGACGACATACTCCTACGAGCAGTACTTC.

This chain joins TRBV4-3 and TRBJ2-7; 7 bases agree with TRBD1. The CDR3 has 15 amino acids. In germline, CDR1 is LGHNA, CDR2 YSLEER. V lost 4 bases to trimming and J lost 5 bases; unmatched junction nucleotides: 11. As DNA, the CDR3 is TGCGCCAGCAGCCGATCCCTGACAGGGTTCGACGAGCAGTACTTC. This encodes CASSRSLTGFDEQYF.

CDR3 loop: CASSEAGPRQPQHF. CDR3 DNA sequence: TGTGCCAGCAGTGAGGCAGGGCCCCGCCAGCCCCAGCATTTT. The chain links TRBV2 to TRBJ1-5, with D possibly matching TRBD1 (5 bases). V was trimmed by 3 bases and J by 7 bases, leaving 13 bases between them. Looked up from germline, CDR1 is SNHLY and CDR2 is FYNNEI. The CDR3 consists of 14 residues.

This chain joins TRBV6-4 and TRBJ1-1, with 10 bases identical to TRBD1. Germline values: CDR1 MRHNA, CDR2 SNTAGT. V shed 0 bases, J shed 11 bases, and the junction held 21 bases outside the gene matches. The length of the CDR3 is 19 residues. The CDR3 region has the DNA TGTGCCAGCAGTGACTCGAACGGGAAGACAGGGGGCGCGCGGCGGGCGGCTTTCTTT. The encoded protein is CASSDSNGKTGGARRAAFF.

The chain employs TRBV19 and TRBJ2-6; D may be TRBD1 (5 bases). From germline, CDR1 is LNHDA and CDR2 SQIVND (reference sequence). The ends were cut back, 5 bases at V and 0 bases at J, with 23 bases in the middle. CDR3 length: 20 amino acids. CDR3 in amino acids: CASSLPLGQGPLSGANVLTF. CDR3 bases: TGTGCCAGTAGTCTACCCCTGGGGCAGGGCCCGCTCTCTGGGGCCAACGTCCTGACTTTC. Using reference TRBV19 and TRBJ2-6 for the parts outside the CDR3, the full variable domain is DGGITQSPKYLFRKEGQNVTLSCEQNLNHDAMYWYRQDPGQGLRLIYYSQIVNDFQKGDIAEGYSVSREKKESFPLTVTSAQKNPTAFYLCASSLPLGQGPLSGANVLTFGAGSRLTVL.

This sequence joins TRBV6-1 and TRBJ2-3; no clear D gene. Germline-derived CDR1 and CDR2 are MNHNS and SASEGT. The length of the CDR3 is 15 residues. Trimming cost V 4 bases and J 2 bases, with 13 bases left between them. The CDR3 DNA sequence: TGTGCCAGCAGTGTCTGGAGAGTAAACACAGATACGCAGTATTTT. Amino acids: CASSVWRVNTDTQYF.

V and J are TRBV4-3 and TRBJ2-5; 14 bases are a match to TRBD2. The J call may be wrong; the DNA end is better matched by TRBJ2-7. CDR1 is LGHNA, CDR2 YSLEER, per germline. The CDR3 runs to 15 residues. The CDR3 region has the DNA TGCGCCAGCAGCCGAAGACTAGCGGGAGGGAACGAGCAGTACTTC. Protein: CASSRRLAGGNEQYF.

This chain links TRBV6-1 with TRBJ1-1; 9 bases agree with TRBD1. This CDR3 spans 15 amino acids. Trimming took 7 bases from V and 0 from J; bases not matched to a gene: 6. From germline, CDR1 is MNHNS and CDR2 SASEGT. The CDR3 nucleotides read TGTGCCAGCAATCGGGACAGGGTTATGAACACTGAAGCTTTCTTT. Translating it yields CASNRDRVMNTEAFF.

The chain joins TRBV13 to TRBJ2-7; tentatively, D is TRBD2 (5 bases). From germline, CDR1 is PRHDT and CDR2 FYEKMQ (reference sequence). The CDR3 sequence is 16 residues long. V was shortened by 4 bases and J by 0 bases, with 16 bases between the two germline ends. CDR3 loop: CASSSSSSPNSYEQYF. As DNA, the CDR3 is TGTGCCAGCAGCTCGTCCTCTAGCCCCAACTCCTACGAGCAGTACTTC.

The V and J genes are TRBV2 and TRBJ1-3, with D possibly TRBD1 on 5 matching bases. Germline V gene data show CDR1 as SNHLY and CDR2 as FYNNEI. V dropped 2 bases and J dropped 6 bases, with 11 bases sitting between them. The CDR3 has 14 amino acids. CDR3 in amino acids: CASSEPRAENTIYF. DNA of the CDR3: TGTGCCAGCAGTGAACCCAGGGCGGAAAACACCATATATTTT.

V usage is TRBV5-1 and J usage is TRBJ2-3; D might be TRBD2 (6 bases). V lost 2 bases and J lost 2, with 15 bases in between. Looked up from germline, CDR1 is SGHRS and CDR2 is YFSETQ. The CDR3 extends over 16 amino acids. The CDR3 nucleotides read TGCGCCAGCAGCTTCGGAGCGGGCCTAAACACAGATACGCAGTATTTT. This sequence encodes CASSFGAGLNTDTQYF. The entire variable domain, with the rest obtained from reference TRBV5-1 and TRBJ2-3, is as follows: KAGVTQTPRYLIKTRGQQVTLSCSPISGHRSVSWYQQTPGQGLQFLFEYFSETQRNKGNFPGRFSGRQFSNSRSEMNVSTLELGDSALYLCASSFGAGLNTDTQYFGPGTRLTVL.

V usage is TRBV6-1 and J usage is TRBJ2-3; TRBD2 aligns across 10 bases. Looked up from germline, CDR1 is MNHNS and CDR2 is SASEGT. The CDR3 consists of 18 residues. J was trimmed by 6 bases and V by 4 bases; bases with no gene match: 16. The DNA of the CDR3 is TGTGCCAGCAGTGTGAGGGGGGCTAGCGGGGGCTTCGGGGATACGCAGTATTTT. Its translation: CASSVRGASGGFGDTQYF.

V gene TRBV7-2 combines with J gene TRBJ1-2, with D unclear. Between the trimmed V and J ends, which lost 1 base and 8 bases, there was a span of 8 bases. CDR3 length equals 12 residues. Per the germline V gene, CDR1 is SGHTA and CDR2 is FQGNSA. CDR3 residues: CASSLDKRGYTF. Here the CDR3 DNA reads TGTGCCAGCAGCTTAGATAAGCGGGGCTACACCTTC.

The rearrangement joins TRBV19 to TRBJ2-5; TRBD1 matches at 8 bases. The junction had 5 bases not matched to a gene; V was cut back by 7 bases and J by 4 bases. CDR3 length equals 13 residues. Germline-derived CDR1 and CDR2 are LNHDA and SQIVND (reference sequence). The CDR3 sequence is CASTGQGRETQYF. CDR3 nucleotides: TGTGCCAGTACCGGACAGGGTCGAGAGACCCAGTACTTC.

This clone was detected only once. The V gene is TRBV13, the J gene TRBJ2-5, with unresolved D. V lost 5 bases, J lost 6 bases, and 19 bases lay in between. In germline, CDR1 is PRHDT, CDR2 FYEKMQ (reference sequence). This CDR3 has 15 residues. The CDR3 nucleotides read TGTGCCAGCAGCATTCTTGGAGATTCCCATCAGACCCAGTACTTC. Its protein is CASSILGDSHQTQYF.

The gene calls are TRBV15 and TRBJ1-1; D not certain. In germline, CDR1 is LNHNV, CDR2 YYDKDF (reference sequence). The CDR3 totals 14 residues. The ends were cut back, 0 bases at V and 7 bases at J, with 12 bases in the middle. The CDR3 loop reads CATSRDRRTNEAFF. The CDR3, as DNA: TGTGCCACCAGCAGAGATCGTCGGACTAATGAAGCTTTCTTT.

The chain combines TRBV7-3 with TRBJ2-3; 12 bases are shared with TRBD2. CDR1 is SGHTA and CDR2 is FQGTGA in the germline V gene. Unmatched junction bases numbered 4, after V lost 5 bases and J lost 4 bases. The CDR3 extends over 15 amino acids. The CDR3 coding sequence is TGTGCCAGCAGCCTGACTAGCGGGAGTGCAGATACGCAGTATTTT. Its protein is CASSLTSGSADTQYF.

The V gene is TRBV18, the J gene TRBJ2-1, with D unclear. The CDR3 extends over 16 amino acids. With 2 bases removed from V and 2 bases from J, the gap between germline ends came to 13 bases. Per germline, CDR1 KGHSH and CDR2 LQKENI. The CDR3 sequence is CASSPKPEVAYNEQFF. CDR3 DNA sequence: TGTGCCAGCTCACCAAAACCTGAGGTAGCCTACAATGAGCAGTTCTTC.

V usage is TRBV4-3 and J usage is TRBJ2-5; the D is unclear. With 1 base removed from V and 5 bases from J, the gap between germline ends came to 8 bases. The CDR3 spans 13 residues. The germline gives CDR1 LGHNA, CDR2 YSLEER. For the CDR3, the DNA is TGCGCCAGCAGCCAAGGGCCGGAGGAGACCCAGTACTTC. This encodes CASSQGPEETQYF.